The 8 T cell receptor beta chains given below trace back to one sample, sequenced in a study of T cell changes during pregnancy in multiple sclerosis. The data were produced by immunoSEQ multiplex PCR, yet TCRdb's version contains in-frame clones alone and is incomplete. The sample carries over 45,000 clones, around 93% recorded once. The sample in question was peripheral blood, obtained in the third trimester of pregnancy. These TCRs come from a female donor with multiple sclerosis, enrolled in a pregnancy study.

The chain has TRBV9 and TRBJ2-3, with 9 bases lining up with TRBD2. The CDR3 has 16 residues. V dropped 0 bases and J dropped 2; count of bases not matched to a gene: 4. Germline values: CDR1 SGDLS, CDR2 YYNGEE. CDR3 residues: CASSVGLAGITDTQYF. The CDR3 nucleotides are TGTGCCAGCAGCGTAGGGCTAGCGGGAATCACAGATACGCAGTATTTT.

This rearrangement joins TRBV7-9 to TRBJ2-7; 7 positions agree with TRBD1. Trimming took 5 bases from V and 3 from J; bases not matched to a gene: 16. The CDR3 loop spans 17 amino acids. Looked up from germline, CDR1 is SEHNR and CDR2 is FQNEAQ (reference sequence). This CDR3 is CASSHLLGEGGIYEQYF. Written as DNA, the CDR3 is TGTGCCAGCAGCCACCTGTTGGGTGAAGGGGGCATCTACGAGCAGTACTTC. Complete variable domain (other parts from reference TRBV7-9 and TRBJ2-7): DTGVSQNPRHKITKRGQNVTFRCDPISEHNRLYWYRQTLGQGPEFLTYFQNEAQLEKSRLLSDRFSAERPKGSFSTLEIQRTEQGDSAMYLCASSHLLGEGGIYEQYFGPGTRLTVT.

This rearrangement joins TRBV6-6 to TRBJ1-2; possible D gene TRBD1, 5 bases. CDR3 size: 14 residues. Germline V gene data show CDR1 as MNHNY and CDR2 as SVGAGI (reference sequence). V dropped 6 bases and J dropped 4 bases, with 15 bases sitting between them. CDR3 loop: CASRGDSRVYGYTF. Written as DNA, the CDR3 is TGTGCCAGCAGGGGGGACTCCCGGGTCTATGGCTACACCTTC.

The sample holds one count of this clone. The rearrangement links TRBV2 to TRBJ2-1; D gene uncertain. Deletions cut 6 bases from V and 0 bases from J, with 12 bases between. Germline V gives CDR1 SNHLY, CDR2 FYNNEI. CDR3 length: 15 amino acids. CDR3 in DNA: TGTGCCAGCAGCCGAACAGAGAGCTCCTACAATGAGCAGTTCTTC. Protein: CASSRTESSYNEQFF.

This clone has just one count. This chain links TRBV7-9 with TRBJ2-2; maybe TRBD1 (6 bases). The CDR3 has 19 amino acids. Trimming cost V 4 bases and J 1 base, with 22 bases left between them. Germline-derived CDR1 and CDR2 are SEHNR and FQNEAQ (reference sequence). Here the CDR3 reads CASSYYPRDTRLNTGELFF. The CDR3 region has the DNA TGTGCCAGCAGCTATTACCCCCGGGACACTAGATTGAACACCGGGGAGCTGTTTTTT.

The CDR3 bases are TGCGCCAGCAGACCCGAAACTAGCGGGAGGGCGAAAGATACGCAGTATTTT. The encoded protein is CASRPETSGRAKDTQYF. The chain recombines TRBV23-1 with TRBJ2-3; 13 positions match TRBD2. TRBV23-1 is identified as an open reading frame with a role that is uncertain. V lost 6 bases to trimming and J lost 5 bases; unmatched junction nucleotides: 11. CDR3 length: 17 residues.

The chain combines TRBV15 with TRBJ2-7; a possible D gene is TRBD1 (6 bases). Trimming took off 7 bases at V and 0 bases at J, with 13 bases between the two ends. The CDR3 spans 14 residues. CDR1 is LNHNV and CDR2 is YYDKDF in the germline V gene (reference sequence). The CDR3 loop is CATTTGPSSYEQYF. As DNA, the CDR3 is TGTGCCACCACCACAGGGCCGAGCTCCTACGAGCAGTACTTC.

In this sample, this clone turned up once. The rearrangement joins TRBV7-9 to TRBJ2-7, with no clear D. The CDR3 has 14 amino acids. Trimming removed 3 bases from V and 2 bases from J, with 11 bases in between. The germline gives CDR1 SEHNR, CDR2 FQNEAQ (reference sequence). The CDR3 here is CASSFQVSTYEQYF. The CDR3 DNA reads TGTGCCAGCAGCTTCCAGGTTTCAACCTACGAGCAGTACTTC.